Presented here are 22 T cell receptor beta chains from one specimen sequenced in a study of beta chain features in type 1 diabetes. Which antigens these TCRs recognize remains unknown. Broader study findings: There was a moderate but significant shortening of TCRB CDR3s in all four CD4+ subsets of Type 1 diabetes patients.

Reverse transcription of all isolated RNA meant that expressed TCRB transcripts were sequenced. The data were produced by immunoSEQ multiplex PCR, yet TCRdb's version contains in-frame clones alone and is incomplete. The top ten hold approximately 0.11% of the sample, which has 600,000 or so clones, 9.5% to 15% seen once. The sequencing input was naive CD4+ T cells from blood. Receptor source: a man aged 25-45 years with type 1 diabetes.

This clone was observed a few times. The rearrangement uses TRBV30 and TRBJ1-6; possible D gene TRBD1, 6 bases. Germline V lookup: CDR1 GTSNPN, CDR2 SVGIG (reference sequence). Trimming stripped 3 bases from V and 7 bases from J, with 13 bases between. This CDR3 contains 14 residues. CDR3 DNA sequence: TGTGCCTGGAGCGGCGGGACATCCAATTCACCCCTCCACTTT. Protein sequence: CAWSGGTSNSPLHF. The full variable domain, rest sourced from reference TRBV30 and TRBJ1-6, is SQTIHQWPATLVQPVGSPLSLECTVEGTSNPNLYWYRQAAGRGLQLLFYSVGIGQISSEVPQNLSASRPQDRQFILSSKKLLLSDSGFYLCAWSGGTSNSPLHFGNGTRLTVT.

V usage is TRBV18 and J usage is TRBJ2-1, with D uncertain. Trimming stripped 6 bases from V and 7 bases from J, with 19 bases between. The CDR3 totals 15 residues. Germline values: CDR1 KGHSH, CDR2 LQKENI. In nucleotides, the CDR3 is TGTGCCAGCTCGGTGACTTCCCCATCGGATAATGAGCAGTTCTTC. This gives the protein CASSVTSPSDNEQFF.

J is TRBJ1-1 and V is TRBV14, with D unresolved. The germline gives CDR1 SGHDN, CDR2 FVKESK. The CDR3 is 13 amino acids. The V end lost 3 bases, the J end lost 0 bases, and 5 bases lay between the germline ends. The DNA of the CDR3 is TGTGCCAGCAGCCAGGCAGTGAACACTGAAGCTTTCTTT. The encoded protein is CASSQAVNTEAFF.

This clone was detected a few times. This sequence joins TRBV19 and TRBJ2-2; weak D call: TRBD1 (5 bases). Germline-derived CDR1 and CDR2 are LNHDA and SQIVND (reference sequence). V was pared by 8 bases and J by 1 base, with 14 bases between. CDR3 size: 15 residues. The CDR3 sequence is CASGRSTGNTGELFF. CDR3 coding DNA: TGTGCCAGTGGTCGCTCAACAGGGAACACCGGGGAGCTGTTTTTT.

This clone was counted a few times. The CDR3 coding sequence is TGTGCCAGCTCACCCGCCTACAATGAGCAGTTCTTC. It encodes CASSPAYNEQFF. The chain employs TRBV18 and TRBJ2-1; no clear D. Trimming took off 3 bases at V and 2 bases at J, with 2 bases between the two ends. The germline V gene has CDR1 KGHSH and CDR2 LQKENI. The CDR3 totals 12 residues. The full variable domain, rest sourced from reference TRBV18 and TRBJ2-1, is NAGVMQNPRHLVRRRGQEARLRCSPMKGHSHVYWYRQLPEEGLKFMVYLQKENIIDESGMPKERFSAEFPKEGPSILRIQQVVRGDSAAYFCASSPAYNEQFFGPGTRLTVL.

This clone has more than one count but fewer than ten. V and J are TRBV29-1 and TRBJ2-1, with 8 bases lining up with TRBD2. CDR3 length: 13 amino acids. CDR1 and CDR2 from the germline V gene are SQVTM and ANQGSEA. Unmatched junction bases numbered 4, after V lost 3 bases and J lost 6 bases. The CDR3 loop is CSVERGVGNEQFF. The CDR3 bases are TGCAGCGTTGAGCGGGGGGTGGGCAATGAGCAGTTCTTC.

The chain links TRBV15 to TRBJ2-7, with 9 bases identical to TRBD1. CDR3 length equals 16 residues. The ends lost 3 bases at V and 2 bases at J; junction bases unmatched: 8. Germline V gene data show CDR1 as LNHNV and CDR2 as YYDKDF (reference sequence). This CDR3 reads CATSRTSGTGTYEQYF. The CDR3 coding sequence is TGTGCCACCAGCAGGACTTCCGGGACAGGGACCTACGAGCAGTACTTC.

This clone was picked up a small number of times. V usage is TRBV9 and J usage is TRBJ1-5; the D is unclear. Germline CDR1 and CDR2: SGDLS and YYNGEE. The CDR3 is made up of 15 amino acids. The germline V and J ends were trimmed by 0 bases and 1 base, with 8 bases remaining between them. In DNA, the CDR3 is TGTGCCAGCAGCGTAGTGGAGGGCAGCAATCAGCCCCAGCATTTT. Amino acids: CASSVVEGSNQPQHF.

This clone turned up a few times. The chain is built from TRBV4-2 and TRBJ1-5; 7 bases are a match to TRBD1. Germline CDR1 is LGHNA and CDR2 is YNFKEQ. The CDR3 length is 14 residues. Losses at the gene ends were 3 bases for V and 3 bases for J; bases not matched to a gene: 2. The CDR3 is CASSQGQLNQPQHF. The DNA of the CDR3 is TGTGCCAGCAGCCAGGGACAGCTCAATCAGCCCCAGCATTTT.

This clone was counted between two and nine times. This sequence joins TRBV4-3 and TRBJ2-1; the D gene is possibly TRBD1 (6 bases). This CDR3 region has 17 residues. Germline V lookup: CDR1 LGHNA, CDR2 YSLEER. Trimming pared 2 bases from V and 3 bases from J, leaving 17 bases between. In DNA form, the CDR3 reads TGCGCCAGCAGCCAACTTGGACAGTCTGGGGTCTACAATGAGCAGTTCTTC. This sequence encodes CASSQLGQSGVYNEQFF.

The chain couples TRBV7-2 to TRBJ2-1, with 15 positions matching TRBD2. Trimming at V came to 4 bases and at J to 4 bases, leaving 5 bases not matched to a gene. The germline V gene encodes CDR1 SGHTA and CDR2 FQGNSA. The CDR3 totals 17 residues. The CDR3 DNA reads TGTGCCAGCAGCTCTACGGGACTAGCGGGGGGATACAATGAGCAGTTCTTC. This codes for CASSSTGLAGGYNEQFF.

This clone was detected a few times. In the same sample, other DNA sequences code for this CDR3. V usage is TRBV7-2 and J usage is TRBJ2-7, with 7 positions matching TRBD2. Germline lookup yields CDR1 SGHTA and CDR2 FQGNSA. The CDR3 length is 13 residues. J gave up 4 bases and V 1 base, and 1 base lay outside the gene matches. The CDR3 loop is CASSLEGGYEQYF. The CDR3 DNA follows: TGTGCCAGCAGCTTAGAGGGAGGGTACGAGCAGTACTTC.

The chain is built from TRBV6-5 and TRBJ1-2, with 8 nucleotides matching TRBD1. Trimming cost V 5 bases and J 4 bases; bases outside gene matches: 3. This CDR3 region has 13 residues. Germline values: CDR1 MNHEY, CDR2 SVGAGI. This CDR3 reads CASSRQGLYGYTF. DNA for the CDR3: TGTGCCAGCAGTAGACAGGGGCTCTATGGCTACACCTTC.

This clone was found a few times. The chain carries TRBV6-5 and TRBJ2-7; possible D gene TRBD2, 5 bases. The V and J ends lost 2 bases and 4 bases respectively, with 12 bases between them. The CDR3 consists of 14 residues. CDR1 and CDR2 (germline): MNHEY, SVGAGI. In DNA, the CDR3 is TGTGCCAGCAGTTACAGAGGGCAATTGTACGAGCAGTACTTC. This encodes CASSYRGQLYEQYF.

The genes are TRBV5-6 and TRBJ1-1; D uncertain. In germline, CDR1 is SGHDT, CDR2 YYEEEE. Trimming cost V 2 bases and J 1 base, with 6 bases left between them. The CDR3 spans 13 residues. CDR3: CASSFLQNTEAFF. For the CDR3, the DNA is TGTGCCAGCAGCTTCCTTCAGAACACTGAAGCTTTCTTT.

This clone was observed a few times. V is TRBV10-3 and J is TRBJ2-1; 8 bases fit TRBD1. V shed 10 bases and J 5 bases; nucleotides not matched to a gene: 7. Germline V gene lookup returns CDR1 ENHRY and CDR2 SYGVKD. The CDR3 covers 13 residues. In nucleotides, the CDR3 is TGTGCCACCGGGACAGGCATTGACAATGAGCAGTTCTTC. Protein sequence: CATGTGIDNEQFF.

This clone has only one observation. The rearrangement joins TRBV28 to TRBJ2-2; 8 bases match TRBD1. The CDR3 contains 18 residues. J lost 1 base, V lost 5 bases, and 12 bases had no gene match. Germline V gives CDR1 MDHEN, CDR2 SYDVKM. CDR3 DNA sequence: TGTGCCAGCAGTACATCAGGGGGCGCGATGTTGAACACCGGGGAGCTGTTTTTT. Its translation is CASSTSGGAMLNTGELFF.

Note on this clone: This sample includes further DNA sequences coding for the same CDR3. The V and J genes are TRBV7-9 and TRBJ1-2; D remains ambiguous. This CDR3 spans 13 amino acids. Deletions cut 0 bases from V and 2 bases from J, with 4 bases between. CDR1 is SEHNR, CDR2 FQNEAQ, per germline (reference sequence). CDR3 sequence: CASSLAGNYGYTF. The CDR3 nucleotides read TGTGCCAGCAGCTTAGCTGGGAACTATGGCTACACCTTC.

The table lists this clone with a few counts. The chain joins TRBV19 to TRBJ2-3; 7 nucleotides match TRBD1. Trimming took 7 bases from V and 0 from J; bases not matched to a gene: 16. The CDR3 runs 18 residues. CDR1 is LNHDA and CDR2 is SQIVND in the germline V gene (reference sequence). CDR3 coding DNA: TGTGCCAGTAAACCAAGGGGGCGCGACAGTCTCAGCACAGATACGCAGTATTTT. Its protein product is CASKPRGRDSLSTDTQYF.

This clone was seen a few times. V is TRBV7-9 and J is TRBJ1-1, with TRBD1 identical over 9 bases. Trimming cost V 5 bases and J 4 bases; bases outside gene matches: 5. The CDR3 covers 14 residues. CDR1 SEHNR and CDR2 FQNEAQ come from the germline V gene (reference sequence). In nucleotides, the CDR3 is TGTGCCAGCAGCCCCGGGACAGGGCGCACTGAAGCTTTCTTT. It translates to CASSPGTGRTEAFF.

J is TRBJ1-5 and V is TRBV28; D remains ambiguous. The CDR3 spans 15 residues. With 2 bases removed from V and 4 bases from J, the gap between germline ends came to 12 bases. Germline V gene lookup returns CDR1 MDHEN and CDR2 SYDVKM. The CDR3 bases are TGTGCCAGCAGTTTAATTAGGGCATGGAATCAGCCCCAGCATTTT. Translating gives CASSLIRAWNQPQHF.

This clone was recorded a few times. The gene calls are TRBV7-9 and TRBJ1-5, with D possibly matching TRBD1 (5 bases). From germline, CDR1 is SEHNR and CDR2 FQNEAQ (reference sequence). The CDR3 consists of 14 residues. The V and J ends lost 1 base and 6 bases respectively, with 10 bases between them. This CDR3 reads CASSLGPQGQPQHF. The CDR3 nucleotides are TGTGCCAGCAGCTTAGGCCCTCAGGGTCAGCCCCAGCATTTT.